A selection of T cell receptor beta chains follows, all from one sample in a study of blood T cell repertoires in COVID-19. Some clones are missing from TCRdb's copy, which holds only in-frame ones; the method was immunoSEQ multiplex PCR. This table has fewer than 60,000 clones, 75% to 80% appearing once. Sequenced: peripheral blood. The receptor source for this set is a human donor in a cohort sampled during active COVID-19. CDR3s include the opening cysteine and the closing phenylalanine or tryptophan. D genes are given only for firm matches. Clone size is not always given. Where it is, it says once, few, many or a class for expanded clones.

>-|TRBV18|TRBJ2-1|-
CASSLQGYEQFF
TGTGCCAGCTCACTCCAGGGCTATGAGCAGTTCTTC
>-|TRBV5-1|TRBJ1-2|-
CASRPPGGDYGYTF
TGCGCCAGCAGGCCACCCGGGGGGGACTATGGCTACACCTTC
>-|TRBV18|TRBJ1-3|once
CASSPQGITGNTIYF
TGTGCCAGCTCACCGCAGGGAATAACTGGAAACACCATATATTTT
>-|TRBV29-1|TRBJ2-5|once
CSVENQYGETQYF
TGCAGCGTTGAGAATCAGTACGGGGAGACCCAGTACTTC
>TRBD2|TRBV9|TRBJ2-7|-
CASSPGGDEQYF
TGTGCCAGCAGCCCTGGGGGGGATGAGCAGTACTTC
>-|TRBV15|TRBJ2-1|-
CATSRETGRVYNEQFF
TGTGCCACCAGCAGGGAAACAGGGAGGGTTTACAATGAGCAGTTCTTC
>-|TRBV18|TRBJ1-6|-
CASSPAGRSPLHF
TGTGCCAGCTCACCTGCAGGGCGATCACCCCTCCACTTT
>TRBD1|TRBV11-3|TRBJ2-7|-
CASSSKGWTGDYEQYF
TGTGCCAGCAGCTCTAAGGGCTGGACAGGGGATTACGAGCAGTACTTC
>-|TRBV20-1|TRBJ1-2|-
CSATANTF
TGCAGTGCCACTGCGAACACCTTC
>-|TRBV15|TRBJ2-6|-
CATSSRGFSGANVLTF
TGTGCCACCAGCAGTAGGGGTTTCTCTGGGGCCAACGTCCTGACTTTC
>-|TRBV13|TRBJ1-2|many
CASSLRDPGGYTF
TGTGCCAGCAGCTTAAGGGATCCGGGAGGCTACACCTTC